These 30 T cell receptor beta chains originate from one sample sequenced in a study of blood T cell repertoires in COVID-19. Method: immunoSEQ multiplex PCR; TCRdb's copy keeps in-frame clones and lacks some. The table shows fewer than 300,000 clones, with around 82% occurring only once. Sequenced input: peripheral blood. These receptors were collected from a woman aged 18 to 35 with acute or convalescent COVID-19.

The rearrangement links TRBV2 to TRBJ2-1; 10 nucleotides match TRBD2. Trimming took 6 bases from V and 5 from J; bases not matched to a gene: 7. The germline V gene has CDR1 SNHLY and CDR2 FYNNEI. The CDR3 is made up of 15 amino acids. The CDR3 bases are TGTGCCAGCAGCCCGGGACTAGCGTTTGACAATGAGCAGTTCTTC. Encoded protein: CASSPGLAFDNEQFF.

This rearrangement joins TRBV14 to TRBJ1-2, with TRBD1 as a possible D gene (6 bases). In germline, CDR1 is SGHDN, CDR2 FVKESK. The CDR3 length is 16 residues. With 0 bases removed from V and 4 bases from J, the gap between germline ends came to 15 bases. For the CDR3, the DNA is TGTGCCAGCAGCCAAGATCGCAGGACAGCCTTCTATGGCTACACCTTC. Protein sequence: CASSQDRRTAFYGYTF.

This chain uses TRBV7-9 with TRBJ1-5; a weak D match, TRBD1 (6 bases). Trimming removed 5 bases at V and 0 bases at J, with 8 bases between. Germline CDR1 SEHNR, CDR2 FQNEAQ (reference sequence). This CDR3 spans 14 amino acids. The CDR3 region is CASSGGYSNQPQHF. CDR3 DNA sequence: TGTGCCAGCAGCGGGGGCTATAGCAATCAGCCCCAGCATTTT.

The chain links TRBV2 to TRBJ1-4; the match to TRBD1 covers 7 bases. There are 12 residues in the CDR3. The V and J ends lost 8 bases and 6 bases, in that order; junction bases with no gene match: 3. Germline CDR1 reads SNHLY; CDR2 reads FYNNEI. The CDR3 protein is CASHGTDEKLFF. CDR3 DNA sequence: TGTGCCAGCCACGGGACAGATGAAAAACTGTTTTTT.

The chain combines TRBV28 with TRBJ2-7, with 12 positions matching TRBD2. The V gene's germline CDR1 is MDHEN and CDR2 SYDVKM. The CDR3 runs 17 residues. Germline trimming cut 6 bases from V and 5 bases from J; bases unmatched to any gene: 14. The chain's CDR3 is CASSFRAGTSGWDEQYF. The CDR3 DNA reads TGTGCCAGCAGCTTCAGAGCCGGGACTAGCGGGTGGGACGAGCAGTACTTC.

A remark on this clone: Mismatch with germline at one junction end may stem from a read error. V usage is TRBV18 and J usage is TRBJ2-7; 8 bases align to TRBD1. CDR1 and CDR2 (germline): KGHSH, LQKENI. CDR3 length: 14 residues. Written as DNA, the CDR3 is TGTGCCAGCTCGCCACAGGGGGACTCCTACGAGCAGTACTTC. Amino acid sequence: CASSPQGDSYEQYF.

Written as DNA, the CDR3 is TGTGCCAGCAGCCCCGGTGATTATTGGACAGATACGCAGTATTTT. It specifies CASSPGDYWTDTQYF. This rearrangement joins TRBV6-5 to TRBJ2-3; D gene unclear. Germline-derived CDR1 and CDR2 are MNHEY and SVGAGI. Trimming took off 6 bases at V and 3 bases at J, with 16 bases between the two ends. The CDR3 consists of 15 residues.

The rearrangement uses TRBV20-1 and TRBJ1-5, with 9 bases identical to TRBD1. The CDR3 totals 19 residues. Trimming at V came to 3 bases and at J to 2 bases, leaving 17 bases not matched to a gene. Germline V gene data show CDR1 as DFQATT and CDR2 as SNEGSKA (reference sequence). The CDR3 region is CSASRSWDVDRGRNQPQHF. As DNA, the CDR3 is TGCAGTGCTAGTCGGAGCTGGGATGTGGACAGGGGACGCAATCAGCCCCAGCATTTT.

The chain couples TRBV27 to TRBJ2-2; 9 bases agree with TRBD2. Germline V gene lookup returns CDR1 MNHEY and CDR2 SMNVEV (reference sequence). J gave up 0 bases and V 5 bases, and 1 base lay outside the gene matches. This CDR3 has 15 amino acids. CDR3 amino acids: CASSLAGPNTGELFF. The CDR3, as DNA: TGTGCCAGCAGTCTAGCGGGACCGAACACCGGGGAGCTGTTTTTT.

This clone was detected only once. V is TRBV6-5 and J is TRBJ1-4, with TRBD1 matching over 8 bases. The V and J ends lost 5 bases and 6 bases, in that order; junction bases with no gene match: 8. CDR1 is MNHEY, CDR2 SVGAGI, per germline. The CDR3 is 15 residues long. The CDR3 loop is CASSRRQGLDEKLFF. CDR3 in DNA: TGTGCCAGCAGTCGAAGACAGGGGTTGGATGAAAAACTGTTTTTT.

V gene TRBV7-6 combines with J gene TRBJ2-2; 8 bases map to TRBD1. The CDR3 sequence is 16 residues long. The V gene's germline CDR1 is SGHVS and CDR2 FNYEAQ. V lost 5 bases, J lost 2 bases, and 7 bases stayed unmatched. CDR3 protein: CASSPRQGTNTGELFF. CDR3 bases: TGTGCCAGCAGCCCGCGACAGGGGACAAACACCGGGGAGCTGTTTTTT. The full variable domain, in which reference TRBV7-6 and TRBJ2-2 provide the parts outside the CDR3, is GAGVSQSPRYKVTKRGQDVALRCDPISGHVSLYWYRQALGQGPEFLTYFNYEAQQDKSGLPNDRFSAERPEGSISTLTIQRTEQRDSAMYRCASSPRQGTNTGELFFGEGSRLTVL.

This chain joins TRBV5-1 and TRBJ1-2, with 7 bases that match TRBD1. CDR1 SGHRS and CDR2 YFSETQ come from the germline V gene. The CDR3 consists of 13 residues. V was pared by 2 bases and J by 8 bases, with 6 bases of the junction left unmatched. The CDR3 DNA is TGCGCCAGCAGCTTCGAGGGGGCGTCAGGCTACACCTTC. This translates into CASSFEGASGYTF.

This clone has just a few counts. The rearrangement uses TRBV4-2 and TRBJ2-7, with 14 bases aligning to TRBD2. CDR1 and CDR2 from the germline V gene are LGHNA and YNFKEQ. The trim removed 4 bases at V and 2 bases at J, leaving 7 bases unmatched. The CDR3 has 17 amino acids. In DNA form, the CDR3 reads TGTGCCAGCAGCCCCGGGACTAGCGGGAGTGAGGCCTACGAGCAGTACTTC. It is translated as CASSPGTSGSEAYEQYF.

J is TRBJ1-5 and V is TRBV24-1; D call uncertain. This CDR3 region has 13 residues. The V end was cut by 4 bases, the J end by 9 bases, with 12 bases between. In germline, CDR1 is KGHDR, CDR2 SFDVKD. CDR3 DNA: TGTGCCACCAGTGACTCAGTGACATCGCCCCAGCATTTT. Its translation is CATSDSVTSPQHF.

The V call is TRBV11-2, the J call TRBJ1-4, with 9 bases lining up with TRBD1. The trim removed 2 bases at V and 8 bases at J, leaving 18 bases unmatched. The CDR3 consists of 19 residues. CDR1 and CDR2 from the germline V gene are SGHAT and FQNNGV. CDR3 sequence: CASSLIVGQGSSSREKLFF. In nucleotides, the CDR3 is TGTGCCAGCAGCTTAATCGTCGGACAGGGGAGTTCCTCTAGGGAAAAACTGTTTTTT.

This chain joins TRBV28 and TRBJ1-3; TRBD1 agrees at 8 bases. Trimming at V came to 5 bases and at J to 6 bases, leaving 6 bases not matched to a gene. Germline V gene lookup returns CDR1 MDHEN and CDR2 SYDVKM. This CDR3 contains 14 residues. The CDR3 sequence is CASSHQGAVNTIYF. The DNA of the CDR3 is TGTGCCAGCAGTCACCAGGGGGCCGTAAACACCATATATTTT.

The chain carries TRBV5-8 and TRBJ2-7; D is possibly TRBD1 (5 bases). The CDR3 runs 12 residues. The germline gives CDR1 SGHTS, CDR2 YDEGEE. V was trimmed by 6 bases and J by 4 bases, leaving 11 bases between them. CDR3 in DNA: TGTGCCAGCAACCTACAGGTATACGAGCAGTACTTC. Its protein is CASNLQVYEQYF. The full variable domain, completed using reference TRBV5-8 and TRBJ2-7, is EAGVTQSPTHLIKTRGQQATLRCSPISGHTSVYWYQQALGLGLQFLLWYDEGEERNRGNFPPRFSGRQFPNYSSELNVNALELEDSALYLCASNLQVYEQYFGPGTRLTVT.

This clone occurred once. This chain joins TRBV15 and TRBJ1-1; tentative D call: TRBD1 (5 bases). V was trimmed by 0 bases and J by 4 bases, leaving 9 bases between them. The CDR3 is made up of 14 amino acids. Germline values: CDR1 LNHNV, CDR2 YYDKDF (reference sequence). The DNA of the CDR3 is TGTGCCACCAGCAGAGATCAGGGTGCCACTGAAGCTTTCTTT. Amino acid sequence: CATSRDQGATEAFF.

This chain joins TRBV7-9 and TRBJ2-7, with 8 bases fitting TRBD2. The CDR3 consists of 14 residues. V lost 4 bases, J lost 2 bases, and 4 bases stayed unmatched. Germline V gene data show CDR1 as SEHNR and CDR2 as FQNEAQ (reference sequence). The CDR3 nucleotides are TGTGCCAGCAGCTCCGGGACTAGGACCTACGAGCAGTACTTC. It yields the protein CASSSGTRTYEQYF. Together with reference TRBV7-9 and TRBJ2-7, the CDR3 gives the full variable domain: DTGVSQNPRHKITKRGQNVTFRCDPISEHNRLYWYRQTLGQGPEFLTYFQNEAQLEKSRLLSDRFSAERPKGSFSTLEIQRTEQGDSAMYLCASSSGTRTYEQYFGPGTRLTVT.

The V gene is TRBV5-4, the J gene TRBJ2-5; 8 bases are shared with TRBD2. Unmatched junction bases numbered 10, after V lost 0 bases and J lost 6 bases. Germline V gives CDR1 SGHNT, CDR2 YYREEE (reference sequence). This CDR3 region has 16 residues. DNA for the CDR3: TGTGCCAGCAGCTTGGCGTCACGGGAGGGTATGAAGACCCAGTACTTC. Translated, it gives CASSLASREGMKTQYF.

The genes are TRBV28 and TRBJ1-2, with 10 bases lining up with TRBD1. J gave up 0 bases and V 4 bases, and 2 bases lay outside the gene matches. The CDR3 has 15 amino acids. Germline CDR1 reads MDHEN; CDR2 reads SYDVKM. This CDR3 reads CASSSTGGPNYGYTF. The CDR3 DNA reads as TGTGCCAGCAGTTCGACAGGGGGCCCTAACTATGGCTACACCTTC.

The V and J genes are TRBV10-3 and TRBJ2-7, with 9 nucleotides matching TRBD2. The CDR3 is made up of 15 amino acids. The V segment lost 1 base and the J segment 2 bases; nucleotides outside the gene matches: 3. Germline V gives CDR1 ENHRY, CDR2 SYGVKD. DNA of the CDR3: TGTGCCATCAGTGAGTTAACTAGCGGGCCCTACGAGCAGTACTTC. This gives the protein CAISELTSGPYEQYF.

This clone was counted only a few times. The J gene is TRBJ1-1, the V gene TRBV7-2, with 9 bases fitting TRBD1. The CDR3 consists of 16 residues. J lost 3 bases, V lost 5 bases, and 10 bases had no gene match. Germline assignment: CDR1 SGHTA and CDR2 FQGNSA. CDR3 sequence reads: CASSLIQGAIDTEAFF. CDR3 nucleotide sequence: TGTGCCAGCAGCCTAATACAGGGGGCCATCGACACTGAAGCTTTCTTT.

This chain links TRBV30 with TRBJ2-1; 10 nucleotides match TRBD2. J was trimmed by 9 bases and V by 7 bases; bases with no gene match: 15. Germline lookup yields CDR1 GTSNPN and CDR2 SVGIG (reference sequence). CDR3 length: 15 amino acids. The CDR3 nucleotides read TGTGCCTTCCTACGCCTAGCGGGAGCTAAGATTGAGCAGTTCTTC. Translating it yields CAFLRLAGAKIEQFF.

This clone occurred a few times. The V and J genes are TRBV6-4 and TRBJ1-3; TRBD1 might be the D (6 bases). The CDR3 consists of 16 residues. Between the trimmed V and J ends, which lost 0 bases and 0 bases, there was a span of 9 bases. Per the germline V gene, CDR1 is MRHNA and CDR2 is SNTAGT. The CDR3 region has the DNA TGTGCCAGCAGTGACTCGAGGGGGGGCTCTGGAAACACCATATATTTT. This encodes CASSDSRGGSGNTIYF.

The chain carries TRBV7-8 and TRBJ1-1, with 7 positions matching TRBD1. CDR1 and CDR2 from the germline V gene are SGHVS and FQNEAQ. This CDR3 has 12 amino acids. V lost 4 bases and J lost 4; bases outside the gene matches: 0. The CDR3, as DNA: TGTGCCAGCAGCTCAGGGGGCACTGAAGCTTTCTTT. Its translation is CASSSGGTEAFF.

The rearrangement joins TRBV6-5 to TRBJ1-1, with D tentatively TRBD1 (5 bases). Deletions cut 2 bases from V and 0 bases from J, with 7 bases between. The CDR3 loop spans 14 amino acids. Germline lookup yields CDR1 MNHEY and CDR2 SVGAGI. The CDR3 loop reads CASSYPGMNTEAFF. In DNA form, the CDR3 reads TGTGCCAGCAGTTACCCAGGGATGAACACTGAAGCTTTCTTT.

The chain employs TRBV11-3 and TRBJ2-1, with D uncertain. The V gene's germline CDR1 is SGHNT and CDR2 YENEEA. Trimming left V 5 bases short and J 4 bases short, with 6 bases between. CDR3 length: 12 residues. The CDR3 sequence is CASSLNYNEQFF. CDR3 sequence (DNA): TGTGCCAGCAGCCTAAATTACAATGAGCAGTTCTTC.

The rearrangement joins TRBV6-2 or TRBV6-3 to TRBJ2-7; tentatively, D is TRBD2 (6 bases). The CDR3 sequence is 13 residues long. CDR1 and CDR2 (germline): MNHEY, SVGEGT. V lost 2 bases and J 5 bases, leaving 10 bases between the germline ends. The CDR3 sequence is CASSYVGEDEQYF. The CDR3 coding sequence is TGTGCCAGCAGTTACGTAGGGGAGGACGAGCAGTACTTC.

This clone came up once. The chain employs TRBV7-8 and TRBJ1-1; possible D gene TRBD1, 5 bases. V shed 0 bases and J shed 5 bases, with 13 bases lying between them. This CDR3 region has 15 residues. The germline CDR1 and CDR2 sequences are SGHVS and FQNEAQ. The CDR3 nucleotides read TGTGCCAGCAGCTTAGCCATACAGGTACGAACTGAAGCTTTCTTT. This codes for CASSLAIQVRTEAFF.